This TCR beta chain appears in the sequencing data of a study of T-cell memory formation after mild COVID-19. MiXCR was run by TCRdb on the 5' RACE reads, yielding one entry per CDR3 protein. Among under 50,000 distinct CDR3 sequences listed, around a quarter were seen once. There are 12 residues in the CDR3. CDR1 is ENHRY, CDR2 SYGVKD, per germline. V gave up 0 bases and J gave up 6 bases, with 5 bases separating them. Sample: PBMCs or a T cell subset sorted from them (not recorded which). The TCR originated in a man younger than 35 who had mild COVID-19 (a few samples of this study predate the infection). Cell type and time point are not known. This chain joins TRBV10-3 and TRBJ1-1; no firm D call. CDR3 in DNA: TGTGCCATCAGTGAGTCATCGGCTGAAGCTTTCTTT. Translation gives CAISESSAEAFF.